This is a list of T cell receptor beta chains from one sample in a study of tumor-infiltrating lymphocytes in primary liver carcinoma. TCRdb called the multiplex PCR reads again in MiXCR, with one record for every CDR3 protein. The profile shows more than 95,000 distinct CDR3 sequences, 64% of them singletons. Specimen: liver tumor tissue from sampling region 3. The source of these receptors is a woman aged 55-75 years with primary liver carcinoma and hepatitis B virus infection. The CDR3 runs from the conserved cysteine through the conserved F or W. The D gene is left open where the match is weak. Clone size is stated in some rows and not others, as once, few, many or a class when expanded.

J gene | clone size | CDR3 length | D gene | V gene | CDR3 DNA | CDR3 protein
TRBJ2-3 | few | 15 | TRBD2 | TRBV5-1 | TGCGCCAGCAGCCCTACAGCGGGAGGTGGACATACGCAGTATTTT | CASSPTAGGGHTQYF
TRBJ2-7 | . | 15 | . | TRBV19 | TGTGCCAGTAGTGTTTGGGTGGGTAGCGACTACGAGCAGTACTTC | CASSVWVGSDYEQYF
TRBJ2-3 | . | 16 | TRBD2 | TRBV7-3 | TGTGCCAGCAGCGGGGGACTAGCGGGAGGGGCAGATACGCAGTATTTT | CASSGGLAGGADTQYF
TRBJ2-3 | once | 17 | . | TRBV29-1 | TGCAGTGTTGAGCAAACCCCGGACGGAAGCCTTGCAGATACGCATTATTTT | CSVEQTPDGSLADTHYF
TRBJ1-1 | many | 13 | TRBD1 | TRBV12-3/TRBV12-4 | TGTGCCAGCAGCTGGACAGGGGGGTCTGAAGCTTTCTTT | CASSWTGGSEAFF
TRBJ2-7 | many | 13 | . | TRBV12-3/TRBV12-4 | TGTGCCAGCAGTTCGCCCGCGCCCTACGAGCAGTACTTC | CASSSPAPYEQYF
TRBJ1-2 | . | 13 | . | TRBV6-6 | TGTGCCAGCAATTACGTCGCATGGTTTGGCTACACCTTC | CASNYVAWFGYTF
TRBJ2-5 | many | 15 | TRBD2 | TRBV5-4 | TGTGCCAGCAGCTACAGACTAGCGGGGCAAGAGACCCAGTACTTC | CASSYRLAGQETQYF
TRBJ2-7 | many | 15 | . | TRBV10-2 | TGCGCCAGCAGTGTAGGGTTCGGGTCGTCCTACGAGCAGTACTTC | CASSVGFGSSYEQYF
TRBJ2-2 | few | 15 | . | TRBV18 | TGTGCCAGCTCACCCTCGAGGACCAACACCGGGGAGCTGTTTTTT | CASSPSRTNTGELFF
TRBJ1-1 | . | 16 | . | TRBV6-5 | TGTGCCAGGAGGCCCCGTCGGGAGGCGCAGACCACTGAAGCTTTCTTT | CARRPRREAQTTEAFF
TRBJ2-1 | few | 17 | . | TRBV20-1 | TGCAGTGCTAGAGATCATGGGGGGGCTAGCTCCTACAATGAGCAGTTCTTC | CSARDHGGASSYNEQFF
TRBJ2-1 | . | 14 | . | TRBV7-9 | TGTGCCAGCAGCCCACACGGGACCATCAATGAGCACTTCTTC | CASSPHGTINEHFF
TRBJ2-5 | once | 16 | TRBD2 | TRBV11-2 | TGTACCAGCAGTCAGGTCGCGACTAGCGGGTCCGGGACCCAGCACTTC | CTSSQVATSGSGTQHF
TRBJ2-1 | . | 14 | . | TRBV29-1 | TGCAGAGTTGAGAAGGGCAGGAACTACAATGAGCAGTTCTTC | CRVEKGRNYNEQFF
TRBJ2-7 | . | 15 | TRBD1 | TRBV10-3 | TGTGCCATTAACCCTGGGGTGACAGGGAACTACGAACAGTACTTC | CAINPGVTGNYEQYF
TRBJ2-2 | . | 13 | . | TRBV28 | TGTGCCAACCAGGAGGGGAACACCGGGGAGCTGTTTTTT | CANQEGNTGELFF
TRBJ1-1 | . | 14 | . | TRBV19 | TGTGCCAGTAGTGAGTATAGGGGTCGGACTGAAGCTTTCTTT | CASSEYRGRTEAFF
TRBJ2-6 | . | 19 | TRBD1 | TRBV7-9 | TGTGCCAGCAGCTTACTGACAGGGTGGTCCATTTCTGGGGCCAACGTCCTGACTTTC | CASSLLTGWSISGANVLTF
TRBJ2-6 | many | 16 | TRBD1 | TRBV11-2 | TGTGCCAGCAGCCCGACGACAGGGAATGGGGCCAACGTCCTGACTTTC | CASSPTTGNGANVLTF
TRBJ2-2 | many | 14 | TRBD2 | TRBV6-2/TRBV6-3 | TGTGCCAGCAGTTACTCGACTAGCACTGGGGAGCTGTTTTTT | CASSYSTSTGELFF
TRBJ2-3 | few | 17 | . | TRBV28 | TGTGCCAGCAGCTCCGTTGTCGGGCGGGGTAGCACAGATACGCAGTATTTT | CASSSVVGRGSTDTQYF
TRBJ2-3 | . | 13 | . | TRBV11-1 | TGTGCCAGCAGCTCGATCCGAACAGATACGCAGTATTTT | CASSSIRTDTQYF
TRBJ1-2 | many | 15 | TRBD1 | TRBV7-8 | TGTGCCAGCAGTCTTGGACAGGGGCTAGACTATGGCTACACCTTC | CASSLGQGLDYGYTF
TRBJ1-6 | once | 13 | . | TRBV2 | TGTGCCAGCATCGGCAGGGGAATTTCACCCCTCCACTTT | CASIGRGISPLHF
TRBJ2-1 | many | 13 | TRBD2 | TRBV12-3/TRBV12-4 | TGTGCCAGCACCGAAGTAGCGGGACATGAGCAGTTCTTC | CASTEVAGHEQFF
TRBJ2-3 | . | 13 | . | TRBV28 | TGTACCAGCAGTTTGACTACTGCAGATACGCAGTATTTT | CTSSLTTADTQYF
TRBJ2-1 | . | 12 | . | TRBV28 | TGTGTCACCGATGTCGCCGACAATGAGCAGTTCTTC | CVTDVADNEQFF
TRBJ2-1 | many | 12 | . | TRBV12-3/TRBV12-4 | TGTGCCAGCAGGAGACCCAGGAATGAGCAGTTCTTC | CASRRPRNEQFF
TRBJ1-3 | once | 18 | . | TRBV11-2 | TGTGCCAGCAACTCGCGCCTCCCTACAGATAGCTCTGGAAACTCCATATATTTT | CASNSRLPTDSSGNSIYF
TRBJ2-7 | . | 14 | TRBD2 | TRBV3-1 | TGTGCCAGCAGCCGGGCTAGCGGACCCTACGAGCACTACTTC | CASSRASGPYEHYF
TRBJ2-1 | once | 15 | TRBD2 | TRBV11-3 | TGTGCCAGCAACTTAGGAACCAGCGGGATGCTTGAGCAGTTCTTC | CASNLGTSGMLEQFF